Below are 17 T cell receptor beta chains sequenced from a single sample in a study of T cells in Graves' hyperthyroidism and ophthalmopathy. RNA transcripts yielded amplified TCR beta CDR3 regions. TCR CDR3 regions were first amplified by RT-PCR with HTBI primers. One entry per CDR3 protein, called by TCRdb with MiXCR from the multiplex PCR reads. The profile shows roughly 700,000 distinct CDR3 sequences, about a third of them singletons. Sequenced: blood. The receptors come from a woman between 40 and 55 years old with Graves' hyperthyroidism.

The chain links TRBV20-1 to TRBJ2-7; 7 nucleotides match TRBD2. The CDR3 length is 14 residues. After removal of 5 bases from V and 4 bases from J, the junction contained 11 bases not matched to a gene. Looked up from germline, CDR1 is DFQATT and CDR2 is SNEGSKA (reference sequence). CDR3 region: CSASLGSGEYEQYF. DNA for the CDR3: TGCAGTGCTTCCCTGGGGAGCGGGGAATACGAGCAGTACTTC.

This clonotype occurred a few times. The chain links TRBV19 to TRBJ2-2; 12 bases match TRBD2. Germline V gene sequence: CDR1 LNHDA, CDR2 SQIVND (reference sequence). The CDR3 totals 16 residues. Losses at the gene ends were 5 bases for V and 6 bases for J; bases not matched to a gene: 7. Here the CDR3 reads CASSPFLAGGSGELFF. CDR3 sequence (DNA): TGTGCCAGTAGTCCGTTCCTAGCGGGAGGGTCCGGGGAGCTGTTTTTT.

This clonotype was picked up a small number of times. V and J are TRBV3-1 and TRBJ1-2; D uncertain. The V end was cut by 2 bases, the J end by 3 bases, with 10 bases between. This CDR3 has 14 residues. Germline loops: CDR1 LGHDT, CDR2 YNNKEL (reference sequence). The CDR3, as DNA: TGTGCCAGCAGCCAATCGACTTCGGACTATGGCTACACCTTC. Its protein is CASSQSTSDYGYTF. Variable domain in full (rest from reference TRBV3-1 and TRBJ1-2): DTAVSQTPKYLVTQMGNDKSIKCEQNLGHDTMYWYKQDSKKFLKIMFSYNNKELIINETVPNRFSPKSPDKAHLNLHINSLELGDSAVYFCASSQSTSDYGYTFGSGTRLTVV.

The rearrangement uses TRBV20-1 and TRBJ2-2; D unclear. CDR1 and CDR2 (germline): DFQATT, SNEGSKA (reference sequence). CDR3 length: 13 residues. V dropped 1 base and J dropped 6 bases, with 9 bases sitting between them. The CDR3 spells CSARGLSAGELFF. The CDR3 DNA follows: TGCAGTGCTAGAGGTCTCAGCGCCGGGGAGCTGTTTTTT.

This chain connects TRBV20-1 to TRBJ2-5; D unclear. The CDR3 is made up of 12 amino acids. The germline CDR1 and CDR2 sequences are DFQATT and SNEGSKA (reference sequence). Trimming shortened V by 3 bases and J by 4 bases, and 9 bases separated the two germline ends. The CDR3 nucleotides are TGCAGTGCTAGCGCCCCTGGAGAGACCCAGTACTTC. It translates to CSASAPGETQYF.

The V and J genes are TRBV20-1 and TRBJ2-6; D gene unclear. Trimming cost V 5 bases and J 6 bases, with 8 bases left between them. Per the germline V gene, CDR1 is DFQATT and CDR2 is SNEGSKA (reference sequence). The CDR3 loop spans 12 amino acids. CDR3 sequence reads: CSAGMEANVLTF. For the CDR3, the DNA is TGCAGTGCTGGGATGGAGGCCAACGTCCTGACTTTC.

This clonotype was counted only a few times. The rearrangement joins TRBV5-4 to TRBJ1-2; 8 bases are a match to TRBD1. The germline V gene has CDR1 SGHNT and CDR2 YYREEE (reference sequence). The CDR3 spans 16 residues. Trimming took 2 bases from V and 2 from J; bases not matched to a gene: 8. The CDR3, as DNA: TGTGCCAGCAGCTTAGTTCCAGGGGGCCACAACTATGGCTACACCTTC. Encoded protein: CASSLVPGGHNYGYTF.

At least ten counts were recorded for this clonotype. V and J are TRBV7-2 and TRBJ2-7, with TRBD1 matching 10 bases. V gave up 6 bases and J gave up 2 bases; unmatched junction bases: 7. The germline V gene encodes CDR1 SGHTA and CDR2 FQGNSA. This CDR3 has 15 amino acids. The CDR3 DNA follows: TGTGCCAGCAGTCCCTCGGGACAGGGGCCCTACGAGCAGTACTTC. Amino acid sequence: CASSPSGQGPYEQYF.

The sample holds many counts of this clonotype. The J gene is TRBJ1-1, the V gene TRBV7-6; a weak D match, TRBD1 (6 bases). The CDR3 loop spans 13 amino acids. The germline gives CDR1 SGHVS, CDR2 FNYEAQ. Trimming took off 0 bases at V and 5 bases at J, with 7 bases between the two ends. The CDR3 loop reads CASSLAQGTEAFF. The CDR3 DNA sequence: TGTGCCAGCAGCTTAGCCCAGGGGACTGAAGCTTTCTTT. Full variable domain (remainder filled in from reference TRBV7-6 and TRBJ1-1): GAGVSQSPRYKVTKRGQDVALRCDPISGHVSLYWYRQALGQGPEFLTYFNYEAQQDKSGLPNDRFSAERPEGSISTLTIQRTEQRDSAMYRCASSLAQGTEAFFGQGTRLTVV.

This chain connects TRBV7-9 to TRBJ2-6, with TRBD2 identical over 7 bases. Germline CDR1 reads SEHNR; CDR2 reads FQNEAQ (reference sequence). With V trimmed by 5 bases and J by 4 bases, 5 bases remained unmatched. The CDR3 sequence is 15 residues long. The CDR3 loop reads CASSDGGTGANVLTF. In DNA, the CDR3 is TGTGCCAGCAGCGACGGGGGGACCGGGGCCAACGTCCTGACTTTC.

This clonotype showed up many times. This chain uses TRBV9 with TRBJ2-7; D gene uncertain. The CDR3 runs to 17 residues. Germline V gene sequence: CDR1 SGDLS, CDR2 YYNGEE. V was pared by 3 bases and J by 1 base, with 20 bases between. This CDR3 is CASSADYRAAVSYEQYF. In DNA form, the CDR3 reads TGTGCCAGCAGCGCCGATTACCGTGCGGCGGTGTCCTACGAGCAGTACTTC. The entire variable domain, with the rest obtained from reference TRBV9 and TRBJ2-7, is as follows: DSGVTQTPKHLITATGQRVTLRCSPRSGDLSVYWYQQSLDQGLQFLIQYYNGEERAKGNILERFSAQQFPDLHSELNLSSLELGDSALYFCASSADYRAAVSYEQYFGPGTRLTVT.

J is TRBJ2-7 and V is TRBV11-2; D unclear. Germline CDR1 reads SGHAT; CDR2 reads FQNNGV. This CDR3 comprises 14 residues. V lost 5 bases, J lost 2 bases, and 13 bases lay in between. Here the CDR3 DNA reads TGTGCCAGCAGCCGCAACGTGGGAACCTACGAGCAGTACTTC. The encoded protein is CASSRNVGTYEQYF. Full variable domain (remainder filled in from reference TRBV11-2 and TRBJ2-7): EAGVAQSPRYKIIEKRQSVAFWCNPISGHATLYWYQQILGQGPKLLIQFQNNGVVDDSQLPKDRFSAERLKGVDSTLKIQPAKLEDSAVYLCASSRNVGTYEQYFGPGTRLTVT.

As DNA, the CDR3 is TGTGCCAGCAGTTCACCGACCATCCTCGGGGGCTCTGGGGCCAACGTCCTGACTTTC. It is translated as CASSSPTILGGSGANVLTF. The rearrangement joins TRBV12-3 or TRBV12-4 to TRBJ2-6; tentative D call: TRBD2 (6 bases). This CDR3 region has 19 residues. V gave up 4 bases and J gave up 0 bases, with 19 bases separating them.

Points on this clonotype: This may be a read error, as it is one base from a much larger clone. The chain combines TRBV5-6 with TRBJ1-1, with no clear D. The CDR3 runs 15 residues. The ends were cut back, 0 bases at V and 1 base at J, with 10 bases in the middle. Germline-derived CDR1 and CDR2 are SGHDT and YYEEEE. The CDR3 here is CASSLARRGNTEAFF. The CDR3, as DNA: TGTGCCAGCAGCTTGGCCCGGAGAGGGAACACTGAAGCTTTCTTT.

CDR3 DNA: TGTGCCAGCAGTCCGGTGATGTACAGGGGGCTGGAGGGAAACACCATATATTTT. It encodes CASSPVMYRGLEGNTIYF. This chain links TRBV28 with TRBJ1-3; TRBD1 matches at 9 bases. CDR1 and CDR2 (germline): MDHEN, SYDVKM. The V and J ends lost 5 bases and 4 bases, in that order; junction bases with no gene match: 15. The CDR3 extends over 18 amino acids.

V and J are TRBV7-2 and TRBJ1-2; D gene uncertain. The CDR3 is 16 amino acids. Trimming pared 4 bases from V and 3 bases from J, leaving 18 bases between. Germline lookup yields CDR1 SGHTA and CDR2 FQGNSA. The CDR3 DNA follows: TGTGCCAGCAGCTCCGCCCCAGGCGGCGCGGACTATGGCTACACCTTC. This gives the protein CASSSAPGGADYGYTF.

The sample holds many counts of this clonotype. V usage is TRBV12-3 or TRBV12-4 and J usage is TRBJ1-1, with a possible D match to TRBD1 (5 bases). With 5 bases removed from V and 10 bases from J, the gap between germline ends came to 14 bases. The CDR3 loop spans 12 amino acids. CDR3 amino acids: CASSLLGVAAFF. In DNA, the CDR3 is TGTGCCAGCAGTCTATTGGGGGTTGCAGCTTTCTTT.